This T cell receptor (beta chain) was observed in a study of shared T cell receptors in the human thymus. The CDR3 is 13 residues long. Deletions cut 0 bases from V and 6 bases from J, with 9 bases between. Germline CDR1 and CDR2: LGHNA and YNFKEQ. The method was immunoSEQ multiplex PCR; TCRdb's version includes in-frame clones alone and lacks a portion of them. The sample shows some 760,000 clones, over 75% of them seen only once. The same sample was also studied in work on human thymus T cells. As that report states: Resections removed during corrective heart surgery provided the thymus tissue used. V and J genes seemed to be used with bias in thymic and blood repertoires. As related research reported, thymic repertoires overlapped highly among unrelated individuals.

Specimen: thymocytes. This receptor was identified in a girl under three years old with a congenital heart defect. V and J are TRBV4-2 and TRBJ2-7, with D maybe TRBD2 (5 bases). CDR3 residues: CASSQDWEREQYF. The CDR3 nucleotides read TGTGCCAGCAGCCAAGATTGGGAGCGCGAGCAGTACTTC.